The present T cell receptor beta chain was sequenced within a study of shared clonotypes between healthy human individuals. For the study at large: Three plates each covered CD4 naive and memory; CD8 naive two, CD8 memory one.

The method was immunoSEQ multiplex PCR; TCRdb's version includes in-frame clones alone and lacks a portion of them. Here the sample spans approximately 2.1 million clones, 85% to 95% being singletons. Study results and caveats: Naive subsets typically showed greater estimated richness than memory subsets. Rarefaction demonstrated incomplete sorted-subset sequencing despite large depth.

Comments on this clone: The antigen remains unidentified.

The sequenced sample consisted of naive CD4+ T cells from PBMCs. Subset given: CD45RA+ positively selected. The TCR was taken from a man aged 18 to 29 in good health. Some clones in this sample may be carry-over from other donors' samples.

The CDR3 sequence is CATSGQGGLDGYTF. The DNA of the CDR3 is TGTGCCACCAGCGGACAGGGAGGTCTTGATGGCTACACCTTC. V gene TRBV15 combines with J gene TRBJ1-2, with TRBD1 matching 8 bases. In germline, CDR1 is LNHNV, CDR2 YYDKDF (reference sequence). This CDR3 spans 14 amino acids. V was pared by 5 bases and J by 6 bases, with 8 bases of the junction left unmatched.